Below are 11 T cell receptor beta chains sequenced from a single sample in a study of cytomegalovirus exposure and HLA in healthy donors. Primers included in the PCR were 60 Vbeta and 13 Jbeta primers. The protocol was immunoSEQ multiplex PCR, while the TCRdb copy is restricted to in-frame clones and leaves out a portion. The table lists under 200,000 clones, about 84% of them singletons. The source material was PBMCs. The receptors derive from a woman in her twenties or thirties in good health and CMV-seropositive.

The V call is TRBV29-1, the J call TRBJ2-7; the match to TRBD1 covers 12 bases. This CDR3 has 15 residues. The ends lost 3 bases at V and 4 bases at J; junction bases unmatched: 7. CDR1 and CDR2 (germline): SQVTM, ANQGSEA. CDR3 in amino acids: CSVDKGTGGPYEQYF. The CDR3 coding sequence is TGCAGCGTTGATAAGGGGACAGGGGGCCCTTACGAGCAGTACTTC.

The chain carries TRBV28 and TRBJ1-4, with D possibly being TRBD1 (5 bases). The CDR3 has 14 residues. Germline V lookup: CDR1 MDHEN, CDR2 SYDVKM. Trimming cost V 6 bases and J 2 bases, with 10 bases left between them. The CDR3 nucleotides read TGTGCCAGCAGGACAGTAGGGACTAATGAAAAACTGTTTTTT. Translated, it gives CASRTVGTNEKLFF.

The V gene is TRBV27, the J gene TRBJ2-2, with TRBD1 matching over 8 bases. Germline trimming cut 5 bases from V and 1 base from J; bases unmatched to any gene: 3. Germline V gives CDR1 MNHEY, CDR2 SMNVEV (reference sequence). The CDR3 is made up of 15 amino acids. Written as DNA, the CDR3 is TGTGCCAGCAGTCATGGGACAGGGAACACCGGGGAGCTGTTTTTT. Its protein product is CASSHGTGNTGELFF.

Comment on this clone: The same CDR3 can be traced to other DNA sequences in this sample. The genes are TRBV2 and TRBJ1-5, with a tentative D call TRBD1 (6 bases). The V end was cut by 4 bases, the J end by 4 bases, with 8 bases between. Germline V CDR1 and CDR2: SNHLY, FYNNEI. The CDR3 consists of 13 residues. CDR3 DNA sequence: TGTGCCAGCAGTGCCCAGGGGAATCAGCCCCAGCATTTT. It is translated as CASSAQGNQPQHF. The variable domain in full, completed from reference TRBV2 and TRBJ1-5, reads EPEVTQTPSHQVTQMGQEVILRCVPISNHLYFYWYRQILGQKVEFLVSFYNNEISEKSEIFDDQFSVERPDGSNFTLKIRSTKLEDSAMYFCASSAQGNQPQHFGDGTRLSIL.

The V gene is TRBV5-1, the J gene TRBJ1-1; 8 bases map to TRBD1. In germline, CDR1 is SGHRS, CDR2 YFSETQ. The ends lost 0 bases at V and 1 base at J; junction bases unmatched: 5. The CDR3 length is 16 residues. The CDR3 reads CASSLVQGAANTEAFF. The CDR3 DNA reads as TGCGCCAGCAGCTTGGTGCAGGGGGCGGCGAACACTGAAGCTTTCTTT.

This rearrangement joins TRBV4-1 to TRBJ2-7; tentatively, D is TRBD2 (6 bases). CDR3 length equals 15 residues. V was shortened by 1 base and J by 4 bases, with 14 bases between the two germline ends. CDR1 is MGHRA and CDR2 is YSYEKL in the germline V gene. DNA of the CDR3: TGCGCCAGCAGCCAAGGGGGGATAGCGGCGTACGAGCAGTACTTC. Translating gives CASSQGGIAAYEQYF.

The chain couples TRBV2 to TRBJ2-3; 8 bases agree with TRBD1. CDR3 length equals 12 residues. With 7 bases clipped from V and 5 bases from J, the junction kept 2 bases outside the gene matches. Germline V gene data show CDR1 as SNHLY and CDR2 as FYNNEI. The CDR3 coding sequence is TGTGCCAGCACACAGGGGGGAGATACGCAGTATTTT. Its translation: CASTQGGDTQYF.

The rearrangement joins TRBV27 to TRBJ2-7; a weak D match, TRBD1 (5 bases). In germline, CDR1 is MNHEY, CDR2 SMNVEV (reference sequence). Trimming shortened V by 4 bases and J by 6 bases, and 22 bases separated the two germline ends. The CDR3 length is 16 residues. Here the CDR3 reads CASSWVDRPTTGEQYF. The DNA of the CDR3 is TGTGCCAGCAGTTGGGTGGACCGACCAACCACAGGCGAGCAGTACTTC.

The chain carries TRBV27 and TRBJ2-2; D uncertain. The CDR3 runs 14 residues. The V end was cut by 4 bases, the J end by 4 bases, with 10 bases between. Germline CDR1 reads MNHEY; CDR2 reads SMNVEV (reference sequence). The CDR3 here is CASSSRLVTGELFF. CDR3 nucleotide sequence: TGTGCCAGCAGTTCAAGACTGGTCACCGGGGAGCTGTTTTTT.

V gene TRBV7-8 combines with J gene TRBJ2-2; 8 positions agree with TRBD1. Unmatched junction bases numbered 5, after V lost 5 bases and J lost 6 bases. This CDR3 has 14 amino acids. Per germline, CDR1 SGHVS and CDR2 FQNEAQ. The CDR3 reads CASSPGQGSGELFF. The CDR3 DNA reads as TGTGCCAGCAGCCCAGGACAGGGATCCGGGGAGCTGTTTTTT.

V gene TRBV29-1 combines with J gene TRBJ2-7, with unresolved D. The V end was cut by 7 bases, the J end by 0 bases, with 7 bases between. The CDR3 loop spans 11 amino acids. Germline V CDR1 and CDR2: SQVTM, ANQGSEA. In nucleotides, the CDR3 is TGCAGCGCGGTAATCTCCTACGAGCAGTACTTC. As protein: CSAVISYEQYF.